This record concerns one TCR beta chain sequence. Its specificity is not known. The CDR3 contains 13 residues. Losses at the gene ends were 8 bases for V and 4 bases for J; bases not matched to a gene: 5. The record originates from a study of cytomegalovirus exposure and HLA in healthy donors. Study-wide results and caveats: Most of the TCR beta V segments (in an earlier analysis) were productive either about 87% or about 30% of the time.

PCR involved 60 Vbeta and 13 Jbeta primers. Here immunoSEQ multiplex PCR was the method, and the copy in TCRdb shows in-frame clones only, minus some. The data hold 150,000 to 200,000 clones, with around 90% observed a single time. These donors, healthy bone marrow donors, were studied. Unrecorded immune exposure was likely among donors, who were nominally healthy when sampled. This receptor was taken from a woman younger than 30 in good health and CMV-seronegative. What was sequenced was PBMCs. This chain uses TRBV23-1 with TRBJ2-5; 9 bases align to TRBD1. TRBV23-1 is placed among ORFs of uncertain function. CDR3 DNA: TGCGCCAGCGATACAGGGGGCTCAGAGACCCAGTACTTC. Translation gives CASDTGGSETQYF.